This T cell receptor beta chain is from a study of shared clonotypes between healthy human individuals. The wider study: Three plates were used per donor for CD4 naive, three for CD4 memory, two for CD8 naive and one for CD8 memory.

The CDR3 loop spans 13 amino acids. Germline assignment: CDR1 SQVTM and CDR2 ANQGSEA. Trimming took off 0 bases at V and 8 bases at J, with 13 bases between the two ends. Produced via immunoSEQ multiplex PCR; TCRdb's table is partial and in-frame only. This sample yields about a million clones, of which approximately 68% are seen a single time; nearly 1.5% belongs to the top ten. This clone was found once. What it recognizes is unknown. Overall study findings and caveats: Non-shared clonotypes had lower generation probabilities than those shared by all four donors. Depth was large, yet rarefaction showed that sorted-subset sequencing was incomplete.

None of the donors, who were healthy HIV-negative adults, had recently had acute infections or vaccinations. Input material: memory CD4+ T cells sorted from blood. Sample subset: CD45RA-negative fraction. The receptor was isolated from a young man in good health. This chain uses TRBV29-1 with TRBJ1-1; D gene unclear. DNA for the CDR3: TGCAGCGTTGAAGATCTTCGACGTACGGAAGCTTTCTTT. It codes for CSVEDLRRTEAFF.